A single sample gave rise to the 20 T cell receptor beta chains below, sequenced in a study of shared clonotypes between healthy human individuals. Profiled with immunoSEQ multiplex PCR; TCRdb holds only in-frame clones, not every one. The data contain roughly 700,000 clones, approximately 79% of them seen just once; the ten biggest clones take up approximately 1.6%. Sequenced: memory CD4+ T cells sorted from blood. Subset of the sample: CD45RA-negative fraction. The receptor set was obtained from a woman in her twenties or thirties in good health.

The chain employs TRBV6-1 and TRBJ2-2; D uncertain. Per germline, CDR1 MNHNS and CDR2 SASEGT. CDR3 length: 15 residues. Trimming took 5 bases from V and 2 from J, leaving 12 bases between them. The CDR3 DNA is TGTGCCAGCAGTCACCAACTTAGTAACACCGGGGAGCTGTTTTTT. This gives the protein CASSHQLSNTGELFF.

V and J are TRBV7-2 and TRBJ1-2; perhaps TRBD1 as D (6 bases). The V end was cut by 5 bases, the J end by 3 bases, with 16 bases between. The CDR3 has 15 residues. Germline CDR1 reads SGHTA; CDR2 reads FQGNSA. CDR3 bases: TGTGCCAGCAGCCCGATTGGGGGGCGCGACTATGGCTACACCTTC. It specifies CASSPIGGRDYGYTF.

There are many counts of this clone. Other DNA sequences in this sample translate to the same CDR3. The gene calls are TRBV7-9 and TRBJ2-5; D is undetermined. Trimming removed 5 bases at V and 2 bases at J, with 12 bases between. Germline assignment: CDR1 SEHNR and CDR2 FQNEAQ (reference sequence). The CDR3 has 14 residues. Here the CDR3 reads CASSPPAGQETQYF. The CDR3 DNA sequence: TGTGCCAGCAGCCCTCCGGCAGGTCAAGAGACCCAGTACTTC.

The rearrangement uses TRBV6-4 and TRBJ2-1; no clear D gene. Looked up from germline, CDR1 is MRHNA and CDR2 is SNTAGT. The length of the CDR3 is 13 residues. Trimming took off 2 bases at V and 6 bases at J, with 8 bases between the two ends. The CDR3 here is CASSDGIPNEQFF. CDR3 coding DNA: TGTGCCAGCAGTGACGGAATCCCCAATGAGCAGTTCTTC.

CDR3 residues: CASSRARLPTDTQYF. Here the CDR3 DNA reads TGTGCCAGTAGTAGGGCACGGTTGCCCACAGATACGCAGTATTTT. This chain uses TRBV19 with TRBJ2-3; D remains ambiguous. The V and J ends lost 4 bases and 2 bases respectively, with 13 bases between them. This CDR3 region has 15 residues. Germline CDR1 and CDR2: LNHDA and SQIVND (reference sequence).

The CDR3 sequence is CASSLKGPGTAYEQYF. CDR3 sequence (DNA): TGTGCCAGCAGCTTGAAGGGCCCCGGGACAGCTTACGAGCAGTACTTC. The rearrangement joins TRBV11-2 to TRBJ2-7, with 7 bases matching TRBD1. The V segment lost 3 bases and the J segment 4 bases; nucleotides outside the gene matches: 12. In germline, CDR1 is SGHAT, CDR2 FQNNGV. CDR3 length: 16 amino acids.

The chain links TRBV5-4 to TRBJ1-2; no firm D call. V lost 4 bases and J lost 0, with 13 bases in between. CDR1 and CDR2 (germline): SGHNT, YYREEE (reference sequence). The CDR3 extends over 15 amino acids. CDR3 loop: CASSSAAVTNYGYTF. Written as DNA, the CDR3 is TGTGCCAGCAGCAGTGCGGCGGTCACTAACTATGGCTACACCTTC.

V gene TRBV28 combines with J gene TRBJ2-1; 8 nucleotides agree with TRBD2. This CDR3 contains 11 residues. Germline V gene lookup returns CDR1 MDHEN and CDR2 SYDVKM. The junction had 3 bases not matched to a gene; V was cut back by 7 bases and J by 10 bases. The CDR3 nucleotides read TGTGCCAGCATAGCGGGATCCGAGCAGTTCTTC. Protein: CASIAGSEQFF.

The gene calls are TRBV2 and TRBJ2-1; 10 nucleotides match TRBD2. With V trimmed by 2 bases and J by 9 bases, 7 bases remained unmatched. Germline V lookup: CDR1 SNHLY, CDR2 FYNNEI. This CDR3 comprises 15 residues. In DNA form, the CDR3 reads TGTGCCAGCAGTGAACTAGCGGGAGTTCTGGGTGAGCAGTTCTTC. This encodes CASSELAGVLGEQFF.

This clone was seen a handful of times. V gene TRBV7-3 combines with J gene TRBJ2-5; D call uncertain. CDR1 and CDR2 (germline): SGHTA, FQGTGA. Trimming took 3 bases from V and 3 from J, leaving 8 bases between them. The CDR3 consists of 13 residues. Written as DNA, the CDR3 is TGTGCCAGCAGCTTCGGCCGGGAAGAGACCCAGTACTTC. Protein: CASSFGREETQYF.

The table lists this clone with a few counts. This chain joins TRBV4-2 and TRBJ2-7; D is unclear. CDR1 is LGHNA and CDR2 is YNFKEQ in the germline V gene. The CDR3 length is 15 residues. The V end was cut by 4 bases, the J end by 7 bases, with 20 bases between. This CDR3 is CASSPYAADPGEQYF. CDR3 in DNA: TGTGCCAGCAGCCCCTACGCCGCCGACCCTGGGGAGCAGTACTTC.

A remark on this clone: The same CDR3 arises from other DNA sequences in this sample as well. This chain connects TRBV7-6 to TRBJ2-3; D is unresolved. This CDR3 is built from 15 residues. Germline lookup yields CDR1 SGHVS and CDR2 FNYEAQ. The V gene lost 1 base and the J gene lost 1 base, with 9 bases spanning the gap. In DNA form, the CDR3 reads TGTGCCAGCAGCTTAGGCGGAGACGGCACAGATACGCAGTATTTT. It codes for CASSLGGDGTDTQYF.

The V gene is TRBV13, the J gene TRBJ2-7; maybe TRBD1 (5 bases). Germline CDR1 is PRHDT and CDR2 is FYEKMQ (reference sequence). The V gene lost 5 bases and the J gene lost 3 bases, with 14 bases spanning the gap. The CDR3 runs 14 residues. In DNA form, the CDR3 reads TGTGCCAGCAGCCCCCGGTACAGGATCTACGAGCAGTACTTC. As protein: CASSPRYRIYEQYF.

CDR3 residues: CASSPRGGTVYGYTF. CDR3 DNA sequence: TGTGCCAGTAGTCCCCGGGGAGGGACAGTCTATGGCTACACCTTC. This chain uses TRBV19 with TRBJ1-2; TRBD1 aligns across 7 bases. The CDR3 spans 15 residues. Trimming at V came to 5 bases and at J to 4 bases, leaving 10 bases not matched to a gene. Germline V gives CDR1 LNHDA, CDR2 SQIVND (reference sequence).

This clone is a singleton in its sample. The V call is TRBV11-2, the J call TRBJ1-4; TRBD1 matches at 8 bases. Trimming cost V 6 bases and J 6 bases; bases outside gene matches: 6. This CDR3 has 14 residues. Germline loops: CDR1 SGHAT, CDR2 FQNNGV. In nucleotides, the CDR3 is TGTGCCAGCAGTCACGGACAGGGATATGAAAAACTGTTTTTT. This translates into CASSHGQGYEKLFF.

In nucleotides, the CDR3 is TGTGCCAGCAGTTACTCGAAGGGACAGGGGGCTGGCTACACCTTC. Residues: CASSYSKGQGAGYTF. The V call is TRBV6-6, the J call TRBJ1-2; TRBD1 agrees at 12 bases. V lost 0 bases to trimming and J lost 7 bases; unmatched junction nucleotides: 3. From germline, CDR1 is MNHNY and CDR2 SVGAGI (reference sequence). The length of the CDR3 is 15 residues.

This clone has at least ten counts. The chain combines TRBV27 with TRBJ1-1, with a possible D match to TRBD1 (5 bases). The CDR3 has 15 residues. Germline V gene data show CDR1 as MNHEY and CDR2 as SMNVEV (reference sequence). Trimming left V 6 bases short and J 3 bases short, with 17 bases between. In DNA form, the CDR3 reads TGTGCCAGCAGCCCGTGGGACCTTAGGGACACTGAAGCTTTCTTT. This codes for CASSPWDLRDTEAFF.

The chain combines TRBV6-6 with TRBJ1-1, with D possibly TRBD1 on 5 matching bases. V gave up 5 bases and J gave up 9 bases, with 13 bases separating them. The CDR3 runs 12 residues. CDR1 and CDR2 from the germline V gene are MNHNY and SVGAGI (reference sequence). CDR3 loop: CASSTFGGKAFF. CDR3 DNA sequence: TGTGCCAGCAGTACGTTCGGGGGAAAAGCTTTCTTT.

This rearrangement joins TRBV6-1 to TRBJ2-7, with D tentatively TRBD1 or TRBD2 (5 bases each). The CDR3 totals 15 residues. V shed 4 bases and J shed 1 base, with 14 bases lying between them. Germline CDR1 is MNHNS and CDR2 is SASEGT. CDR3 amino acids: CASSAQRDASYEQYF. The CDR3 bases are TGTGCCAGCAGTGCCCAAAGGGACGCGTCCTACGAGCAGTACTTC.

The chain is built from TRBV7-9 and TRBJ2-5; D is uncertain. V lost 3 bases to trimming and J lost 5 bases, with 13 bases between them. The CDR3 spans 14 residues. CDR1 is SEHNR and CDR2 is FQNEAQ in the germline V gene (reference sequence). CDR3 nucleotides: TGTGCCAGCAGCTTTTGGGATGGAGTCGAGACCCAGTACTTC. Translation gives CASSFWDGVETQYF.